This T cell receptor (beta chain) was documented in a study of T-cell reconstitution after alpha-beta-depleted transplantation in children. Preparation of the TCRbeta library involved a method that used unique molecular identifiers. TCRdb called the PCR reads again in MiXCR, with one record for every CDR3 protein. Among around 22,000 distinct CDR3 sequences listed, approximately 11% were seen once. Germline lookup yields CDR1 LGHNA and CDR2 YNFKEQ. The CDR3 is 13 amino acids. With 8 bases removed from V and 3 bases from J, the gap between germline ends came to 14 bases. This clonotype was obtained from a human donor who donated a stem cell graft to a child with chronic granulomatous disease. Sequencing was performed on PBMCs from the stem cell graft donor, taken from the stem cell graft. The chain couples TRBV4-2 to TRBJ2-7; no clear D. The CDR3 sequence is CASGPPGFYEQYF. CDR3 sequence (DNA): TGTGCCAGCGGCCCTCCGGGCTTCTACGAGCAGTACTTC.